This T cell receptor beta chain is from a study of T cells in Graves' hyperthyroidism and ophthalmopathy. Points from the study as a whole: A median 6.5 months before onset, the model predicted ophthalmopathy.

Ten or more counts support this clonotype. What it binds is not known. RNA transcripts served as the template for amplifying TCR beta CDR3 regions. Carried out on the TCR CDR3, a first-round RT-PCR used the HTBI primer set. Using its own MiXCR run on the multiplex PCR reads, TCRdb lists one record per CDR3 protein. This sample has some 320,000 distinct CDR3 sequences, with approximately 13% found just once. Germline assignment: CDR1 MNHEY and CDR2 SVGAGI. V lost 2 bases to trimming and J lost 10 bases; unmatched junction nucleotides: 4. This CDR3 region has 13 residues. The receptor was derived from a woman aged 40 to 50 with Graves' ophthalmopathy. The specimen sequenced was blood. V and J are TRBV6-5 and TRBJ2-1; the match to TRBD1 covers 8 bases. CDR3 in amino acids: CASSYGAGGEQFF. CDR3 sequence (DNA): TGTGCCAGCAGTTACGGGGCAGGGGGCGAGCAGTTCTTC.